Below are 20 T cell receptor beta chains sequenced from a single sample in a study of PD-L1 blockade in urothelial cancer (dated by TCRdb to 2017 to 2019). The time point label corresponds to: pretreatment peripheral blood. Preparation of the library involved the immunoSEQ multiplex PCR assay. TCRdb took this table from immuneACCESS and kept in-frame rearrangements with V and J called. Such tables lack part of the clones; where checked against another copy, unresolved V genes explain under half of the gap, and the rest is unexplained. This sample lists around 71,000 clones; over 80% were detected once. About 6.7% of the sample goes to the ten largest clones. The source material was PBMCs, sampled around atezolizumab (anti-PD-L1) treatment. These receptors were obtained from a man in his forties or fifties with urothelial cancer.

This chain connects TRBV4-1 to TRBJ2-2; tentatively, D is TRBD1 (5 bases). The CDR3 covers 14 residues. V dropped 4 bases and J dropped 2 bases, with 8 bases sitting between them. From germline, CDR1 is MGHRA and CDR2 YSYEKL. As DNA, the CDR3 is TGCGCCAGCAGCCTACAGGCTAACACCGGGGAGCTGTTTTTT. Its protein is CASSLQANTGELFF.

The rearrangement links TRBV2 to TRBJ2-3; TRBD2 agrees at 7 bases. Losses at the gene ends were 8 bases for V and 5 bases for J; bases not matched to a gene: 10. CDR1 SNHLY and CDR2 FYNNEI come from the germline V gene. This CDR3 spans 14 amino acids. CDR3 residues: CASVIGIAGDTQYF. The CDR3 DNA is TGTGCCAGCGTTATTGGGATAGCGGGAGATACGCAGTATTTT.

The genes are TRBV6-5 and TRBJ1-1, with TRBD1 as a possible D gene (6 bases). V dropped 8 bases and J dropped 1 base, with 17 bases sitting between them. The V gene's germline CDR1 is MNHEY and CDR2 SVGAGI. CDR3 size: 15 residues. The CDR3 sequence is CASRQGWRKNTEAFF. In nucleotides, the CDR3 is TGTGCCAGCCGGCAGGGGTGGAGAAAGAACACTGAAGCTTTCTTT.

This clone was detected only once. This chain uses TRBV6-1 with TRBJ2-7; the D gene is possibly TRBD2 (6 bases). The V gene's germline CDR1 is MNHNS and CDR2 SASEGT. The CDR3 runs to 12 residues. The CDR3 bases are TGTGCTATCCGGGGGTTGGGAGTCGGGCAGTACTTC. It codes for CAIRGLGVGQYF.

The chain is built from TRBV19 and TRBJ2-1; perhaps TRBD2 as D (5 bases). The CDR3 totals 13 residues. V was pared by 4 bases and J by 11 bases, with 15 bases between. Germline V lookup: CDR1 LNHDA, CDR2 SQIVND (reference sequence). The DNA of the CDR3 is TGTGCCAGTAGTACCCAAACCCTCGGGAAGCAGTTCTTC. Translated: CASSTQTLGKQFF. Full variable domain (missing parts from reference TRBV19 and TRBJ2-1): DGGITQSPKYLFRKEGQNVTLSCEQNLNHDAMYWYRQDPGQGLRLIYYSQIVNDFQKGDIAEGYSVSREKKESFPLTVTSAQKNPTAFYLCASSTQTLGKQFFGPGTRLTVL.

The rearrangement links TRBV7-2 to TRBJ2-7, with TRBD2 identical over 7 bases. V lost 5 bases to trimming and J lost 4 bases; unmatched junction nucleotides: 14. The CDR3 contains 16 residues. From germline, CDR1 is SGHTA and CDR2 FQGNSA. CDR3 DNA: TGTGCCAGCAGCGAACCGGGACTAAAAACCCGATACGAGCAGTACTTC. It encodes CASSEPGLKTRYEQYF.

The gene calls are TRBV27 and TRBJ2-7; D is uncertain. The CDR3 is 11 amino acids. The V end lost 4 bases, the J end lost 3 bases, and 4 bases lay between the germline ends. Germline CDR1 reads MNHEY; CDR2 reads SMNVEV (reference sequence). The CDR3 region is CASSSGYEQYF. As DNA, the CDR3 is TGTGCCAGCAGTTCCGGCTACGAGCAGTACTTC.

This chain connects TRBV30 to TRBJ2-3; the D is unclear. The ends were cut back, 5 bases at V and 1 base at J, with 10 bases in the middle. The CDR3 contains 13 residues. Germline CDR1 reads GTSNPN; CDR2 reads SVGIG (reference sequence). The CDR3 sequence is CAWGLGGTDTQYF. Written as DNA, the CDR3 is TGTGCCTGGGGGTTGGGCGGCACAGATACGCAGTATTTT.

V usage is TRBV7-9 and J usage is TRBJ1-1, with D possibly being TRBD1 (6 bases). CDR1 is SEHNR, CDR2 FQNEAQ, per germline (reference sequence). The ends were cut back, 3 bases at V and 1 base at J, with 9 bases in the middle. CDR3 size: 14 residues. CDR3 DNA sequence: TGTGCCAGCAGCTTGGGACAAAAGAACACTGAAGCTTTCTTT. It translates to CASSLGQKNTEAFF.

The V gene is TRBV7-9, the J gene TRBJ2-6, with 8 bases lining up with TRBD1. The ends lost 5 bases at V and 0 bases at J; junction bases unmatched: 9. Germline values: CDR1 SEHNR, CDR2 FQNEAQ (reference sequence). This CDR3 spans 18 amino acids. The CDR3 sequence: CASSPPDRASSGANVLTF. The CDR3 DNA is TGTGCCAGCAGCCCACCGGACAGGGCAAGCTCTGGGGCCAACGTCCTGACTTTC. Full variable domain (missing parts from reference TRBV7-9 and TRBJ2-6): DTGVSQNPRHKITKRGQNVTFRCDPISEHNRLYWYRQTLGQGPEFLTYFQNEAQLEKSRLLSDRFSAERPKGSFSTLEIQRTEQGDSAMYLCASSPPDRASSGANVLTFGAGSRLTVL.

The gene calls are TRBV9 and TRBJ2-2; a weak D match, TRBD2 (7 bases). The germline gives CDR1 SGDLS, CDR2 YYNGEE. The CDR3 contains 16 residues. V lost 0 bases to trimming and J lost 5 bases, with 14 bases between them. Here the CDR3 reads CASSVASGGGTGELFF. As DNA, the CDR3 is TGTGCCAGCAGCGTAGCTAGCGGAGGGGGGACCGGGGAGCTGTTTTTT.

The gene calls are TRBV18 and TRBJ2-1, with D maybe TRBD2 (5 bases). Germline loops: CDR1 KGHSH, CDR2 LQKENI. Trimming shortened V by 3 bases and J by 9 bases, and 24 bases separated the two germline ends. The CDR3 runs to 17 residues. CDR3 coding DNA: TGTGCCAGCTCACCGGTTTCGCCAGAAGACTATCGAAGTGAGCAGTTCTTC. Its translation: CASSPVSPEDYRSEQFF.

The sample holds one count of this clone. The chain employs TRBV5-1 and TRBJ2-7, with TRBD2 identical over 8 bases. This CDR3 is built from 13 residues. Germline V gene sequence: CDR1 SGHRS, CDR2 YFSETQ. V was pared by 4 bases and J by 7 bases, with 7 bases of the junction left unmatched. The CDR3 loop is CASSPGGPQEQYF. The CDR3 nucleotides are TGCGCCAGCAGCCCGGGAGGGCCACAAGAGCAGTACTTC.

This clone was counted a single time. The chain links TRBV7-6 to TRBJ2-5, with D possibly being TRBD2 (6 bases). CDR1 and CDR2 (germline): SGHVS, FNYEAQ. The CDR3 loop spans 16 amino acids. The V end was cut by 6 bases, the J end by 5 bases, with 22 bases between. CDR3 in amino acids: CASSPTLATRGETQYF. In nucleotides, the CDR3 is TGTGCCAGCAGTCCTACCCTAGCGACAAGAGGGGAGACCCAGTACTTC. The variable domain in full, completed from reference TRBV7-6 and TRBJ2-5, reads GAGVSQSPRYKVTKRGQDVALRCDPISGHVSLYWYRQALGQGPEFLTYFNYEAQQDKSGLPNDRFSAERPEGSISTLTIQRTEQRDSAMYRCASSPTLATRGETQYFGPGTRLLVL.

This chain links TRBV16 with TRBJ1-2, with D possibly matching TRBD1 (6 bases). CDR3 length equals 14 residues. CDR1 is KGHSY, CDR2 FQNENV, per germline. Trimming pared 4 bases from V and 6 bases from J, leaving 15 bases between. The CDR3 DNA follows: TGTGCCAGCAGCCCGGCGGGGGCAGAGGATGGCTACACCTTC. This encodes CASSPAGAEDGYTF.

This rearrangement joins TRBV5-1 to TRBJ2-2, with 11 bases fitting TRBD2. The CDR3 loop spans 22 amino acids. Germline V lookup: CDR1 SGHRS, CDR2 YFSETQ. Trimming at V came to 3 bases and at J to 5 bases, leaving 24 bases not matched to a gene. This CDR3 reads CASSSMTARAGLAGGWTGELFF. The CDR3 nucleotides are TGCGCCAGCAGCTCGATGACAGCCCGTGCCGGGCTAGCGGGAGGATGGACCGGGGAGCTGTTTTTT.

The chain uses TRBV27 and TRBJ2-1; 13 bases agree with TRBD2. Losses at the gene ends were 1 base for V and 6 bases for J; bases not matched to a gene: 9. Germline CDR1 and CDR2: MNHEY and SMNVEV (reference sequence). The CDR3 covers 18 residues. CDR3 amino acids: CASSLFSGGLAGANEQFF. CDR3 coding DNA: TGTGCCAGCAGTTTATTTAGCGGTGGACTAGCGGGAGCCAATGAGCAGTTCTTC.

V usage is TRBV2 and J usage is TRBJ1-2; D is perhaps TRBD1 (5 bases). The CDR3 length is 12 residues. V lost 3 bases and J 8 bases, leaving 10 bases between the germline ends. CDR1 and CDR2 (germline): SNHLY, FYNNEI. CDR3 sequence: CASSDSGEGYTF. CDR3 coding DNA: TGTGCCAGCAGTGATTCGGGGGAAGGCTACACCTTC.

The chain employs TRBV7-2 and TRBJ2-1; 9 nucleotides align to TRBD2. CDR1 and CDR2 (germline): SGHTA, FQGNSA. This CDR3 is 16 amino acids long. Trimming cost V 3 bases and J 3 bases; bases outside gene matches: 6. This CDR3 is CASSFPTSGFYNEQFF. The DNA for the CDR3 is TGTGCCAGCAGCTTTCCGACTAGCGGTTTCTACAATGAGCAGTTCTTC.

The chain joins TRBV27 to TRBJ1-3; TRBD1 agrees at 10 bases. CDR1 and CDR2 (germline): MNHEY, SMNVEV (reference sequence). The ends lost 6 bases at V and 0 bases at J; junction bases unmatched: 5. This CDR3 has 16 residues. The CDR3 protein is CASRPGQGNSGNTIYF. As DNA, the CDR3 is TGTGCCAGCAGACCGGGACAGGGGAACTCTGGAAACACCATATATTTT.